The rows below give T cell receptor beta chains drawn from one sample of a study of T cells in Graves' hyperthyroidism and ophthalmopathy. TCRdb used MiXCR to reprocess the multiplex PCR reads, holding one entry per CDR3 protein. Of a few hundred thousand distinct CDR3 sequences listed, about 15% are singletons. The sequenced sample consisted of blood. The receptors stem from a woman in her 30s with Graves' ophthalmopathy. Each CDR3 is given with its conserved first and last residue. A D gene is named only where the DNA matches it firmly. Rows give clone size only sometimes, using once, few, many, or a class for an expanded clone.

D gene,V gene,J gene,clone size,CDR3 protein,CDR3 DNA
TRBD1,TRBV28,TRBJ1-1,many,CASSLPPGQGAGNTEAFF,TGTGCCAGCAGTTTACCCCCGGGACAGGGGGCCGGGAACACTGAAGCTTTCTTT
.,TRBV7-9,TRBJ1-5,many,CASSLDYREGQPQHF,TGTGCCAGCAGCTTAGATTACAGGGAGGGCCAGCCCCAGCATTTT
TRBD2,TRBV29-1,TRBJ2-7,many,CSVEQAGLAGVEQYF,TGCAGCGTTGAGCAGGCGGGGCTAGCGGGGGTCGAGCAGTACTTC
TRBD2,TRBV28,TRBJ2-3,many,CASSPSGTSGWDTQYF,TGTGCCAGCAGCCCAAGCGGGACTAGCGGTTGGGACACGCAGTATTTT
TRBD1,TRBV2,TRBJ2-7,many,CASRRPGQGYEQYF,TGTGCCAGCAGACGTCCGGGACAGGGTTACGAGCAGTACTTC
.,TRBV24-1,TRBJ2-3,few,CATSDFGDNTDTQYF,TGTGCCACCAGTGATTTCGGGGACAACACAGATACGCAGTATTTT
.,TRBV10-3,TRBJ2-7,.,CAIRPGRQAREQYF,TGTGCCATCAGACCGGGGCGACAAGCCCGCGAGCAGTACTTC
.,TRBV29-1,TRBJ2-7,.,CSAHTDYEQYF,TGCAGCGCCCACACAGACTACGAGCAGTACTTC
TRBD1,TRBV28,TRBJ1-2,many,CASSSSDRKYGYTF,TGTGCCAGCAGTTCCTCGGACAGGAAGTATGGCTACACCTTC
TRBD1,TRBV10-3,TRBJ1-1,.,CAIRGTGSRDTEAFF,TGTGCCATCAGGGGGACAGGGTCTCGTGACACTGAAGCTTTCTTT
.,TRBV5-5,TRBJ2-1,many,CASSWDISEQFF,TGTGCCAGCAGCTGGGACATCAGTGAGCAGTTCTTC
.,TRBV11-3,TRBJ2-4,few,CASSLDPGQLAKNIQYF,TGTGCCAGCAGCTTAGATCCGGGACAACTAGCCAAAAACATTCAGTACTTC
TRBD2,TRBV24-1,TRBJ2-1,.,CATGEGAGIYNEQFF,TGTGCCACCGGGGAGGGAGCGGGGATCTACAATGAGCAGTTCTTC
.,TRBV7-2,TRBJ2-7,many,CASSLDPGTDRYEQYF,TGTGCCAGCAGCTTAGACCCCGGGACTGACCGCTACGAGCAGTACTTC
.,TRBV30,TRBJ1-4,many,CAWSVDGTMSEKLFF,TGTGCCTGGAGTGTAGACGGGACAATGTCTGAAAAACTGTTTTTT
TRBD1,TRBV25-1,TRBJ1-2,few,CASSELGQGNGYTF,TGTGCCAGCAGTGAACTCGGACAGGGGAATGGCTACACCTTC
.,TRBV5-1,TRBJ1-1,.,CASSGPLGNTEAFF,TGCGCCAGCAGCGGGCCTCTAGGGAACACTGAAGCTTTCTTT
.,TRBV30,TRBJ2-7,many,CAWSVGWSDEQYF,TGTGCCTGGAGTGTCGGCTGGTCCGACGAGCAGTACTTC
.,TRBV5-1,TRBJ1-1,many,CASSVDRPLNTEAFF,TGCGCCAGCAGCGTTGACAGACCATTGAACACTGAAGCTTTCTTT
TRBD2,TRBV11-2,TRBJ2-1,.,CASSLFRAGGNEQFF,TGTGCCAGCAGCTTATTTAGGGCGGGGGGGAATGAGCAGTTCTTC
.,TRBV14,TRBJ2-3,many,CASSQDSGTDTQYF,TGTGCCAGCAGCCAAGATTCAGGCACAGATACGCAGTATTTT
.,TRBV12-3/TRBV12-4,TRBJ1-2,many,CASTPFLANGYTF,TGTGCCAGCACCCCTTTTTTAGCTAATGGCTACACCTTC
.,TRBV15,TRBJ1-5,many,CATIWHQAGDQPQHF,TGTGCCACCATTTGGCACCAAGCGGGGGATCAGCCCCAGCATTTT
TRBD2,TRBV20-1,TRBJ2-5,many,CSAWASGNQETQYF,TGCAGTGCGTGGGCTAGCGGCAATCAAGAGACCCAGTACTTC
.,TRBV10-3,TRBJ2-1,few,CAISESPLGSNNEQFF,TGTGCCATCAGTGAGTCGCCCTTGGGCAGTAACAATGAGCAGTTCTTC
.,TRBV9,TRBJ1-3,.,CASSAPGTAGNTIYF,TGTGCCAGCAGCGCACCCGGGACCGCTGGAAACACCATATATTTT
.,TRBV3-1,TRBJ2-1,many,CASSLSLAFSEQFF,TGTGCCAGCAGCCTCAGTCTTGCATTTAGTGAGCAGTTCTTC
TRBD1,TRBV11-3,TRBJ1-6,.,CASSFRTGSSPLHF,TGTGCCAGCAGCTTCAGGACAGGGTCTTCACCCCTCCACTTT
.,TRBV5-5,TRBJ2-5,many,CASSLAGGFETQYF,TGTGCCAGCAGCTTGGCGGGGGGCTTTGAGACCCAGTACTTC
.,TRBV5-1,TRBJ2-3,many,CASSAGAGSGDTQYF,TGCGCCAGTTCCGCTGGGGCGGGGTCGGGAGATACGCAGTATTTT
.,TRBV5-5,TRBJ2-7,.,CASSQGRDKQYF,TGTGCCAGCAGCCAGGGCCGGGACAAGCAGTACTTC
TRBD2,TRBV6-1,TRBJ2-5,many,CASSYAGTSVQETQYF,TGTGCCAGCAGTTACGCGGGGACTAGCGTGCAAGAGACCCAGTACTTC
TRBD1,TRBV9,TRBJ2-1,.,CASSGPTGANNEQSF,TGTGCCAGCAGCGGGCCGACAGGGGCAAACAATGAGCAGTCCTTC
TRBD2,TRBV5-1,TRBJ2-1,.,CASSWGGRGGTDEQFF,TGCGCCAGCAGCTGGGGGGGGAGGGGAGGCACAGATGAGCAGTTCTTC
TRBD2,TRBV6-9,TRBJ2-7,many,CASSYTRGGYGGRWHEQYF,TGTGCCAGCAGTTATACTCGTGGCGGCTACGGGGGGAGGTGGCACGAGCAGTACTTC
TRBD1,TRBV20-1,TRBJ1-2,many,CSASRGGGQGNYGYTF,TGCAGTGCTAGCCGCGGTGGCGGACAGGGAAATTATGGCTACACCTTC
.,TRBV18,TRBJ1-5,many,CASSPSGASGEPQHF,TGTGCCAGCTCACCATCGGGGGCCTCGGGCGAACCCCAGCATTTT
TRBD2,TRBV20-1,TRBJ2-1,many,CSARSLAGSYNEQFF,TGCAGTGCTAGAAGCCTAGCGGGATCCTACAATGAGCAGTTCTTC
TRBD2,TRBV14,TRBJ2-1,.,CASSHQAGYNEQFF,TGTGCCAGCAGCCACCAAGCGGGATACAATGAGCAGTTCTTC
.,TRBV20-1,TRBJ1-2,.,CSARESPYGYTF,TGCAGTGCTAGAGAATCCCCCTATGGCTACACCTTC
.,TRBV10-2,TRBJ2-1,many,CASSGGGWDNNEQFF,TGCGCCAGCAGTGGGGGGGGTTGGGACAACAATGAGCAGTTCTTC
.,TRBV11-1,TRBJ1-5,many,CASSREHSHLPLIIGHGNQPQHF,TGTGCCAGCAGCCGTGAGCACAGCCACCTTCCGCTAATAATAGGACATGGCAATCAGCCCCAGCATTTT
.,TRBV5-6,TRBJ1-5,many,CASSLGDQPQHF,TGTGCCAGCAGCTTAGGGGATCAGCCCCAGCATTTT
.,TRBV9,TRBJ2-3,.,CASSVGRGADTQYF,TGTGCCAGCAGCGTAGGCAGGGGTGCAGATACGCAGTATTTT
TRBD1,TRBV11-3,TRBJ2-1,many,CASSLTTGVSYNEQFF,TGTGCCAGCAGCCTAACGACAGGGGTTTCCTACAATGAGCAGTTCTTC
.,TRBV20-1,TRBJ1-5,many,CSARDQSDRHSNQPQHF,TGCAGTGCTAGAGATCAATCTGACAGACATAGCAATCAGCCCCAGCATTTT
TRBD2,TRBV27,TRBJ2-3,many,CASSQIGLAGVVDTQYF,TGTGCCAGCAGCCAAATTGGACTAGCGGGGGTTGTAGATACGCAGTATTTT
.,TRBV20-1,TRBJ2-2,many,CSAWGGPGLDTGELFF,TGCAGTGCGTGGGGGGGCCCGGGGTTGGACACCGGGGAGCTGTTTTTT
TRBD2,TRBV27,TRBJ2-1,.,CASSQPREAKYNEQFF,TGTGCCAGCAGTCAACCCCGGGAGGCTAAGTACAATGAGCAGTTCTTC
TRBD1,TRBV19,TRBJ2-5,few,CASSRWDRGGETQYF,TGTGCCAGTAGTAGGTGGGACAGGGGAGGGGAGACCCAGTACTTC
.,TRBV2,TRBJ2-6,many,CASSVGANVLTF,TGTGCCAGCAGCGTCGGGGCCAACGTCCTGACTTTC
TRBD2,TRBV9,TRBJ2-2,many,CASSAWAGGTGELFF,TGTGCCAGCAGCGCGTGGGCGGGAGGAACCGGGGAGCTGTTTTTT
.,TRBV5-1,TRBJ1-6,many,CASSAGLFDSPLHF,TGCGCCAGCAGCGCCGGGCTATTTGATTCACCCCTCCACTTT